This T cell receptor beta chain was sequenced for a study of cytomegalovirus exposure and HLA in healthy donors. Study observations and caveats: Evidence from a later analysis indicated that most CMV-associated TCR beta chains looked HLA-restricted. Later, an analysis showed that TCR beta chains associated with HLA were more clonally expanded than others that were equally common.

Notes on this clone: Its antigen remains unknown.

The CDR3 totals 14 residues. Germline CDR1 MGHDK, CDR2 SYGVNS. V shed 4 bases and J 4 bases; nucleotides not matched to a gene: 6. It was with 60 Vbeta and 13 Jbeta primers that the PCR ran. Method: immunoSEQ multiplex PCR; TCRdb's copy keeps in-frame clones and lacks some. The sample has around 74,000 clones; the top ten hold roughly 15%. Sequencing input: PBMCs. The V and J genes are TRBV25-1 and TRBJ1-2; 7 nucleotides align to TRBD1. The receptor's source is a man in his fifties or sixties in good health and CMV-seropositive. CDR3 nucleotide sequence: TGTGCCAGCAGTGGATTCGGGACAGTCTATGGCTACACCTTC. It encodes CASSGFGTVYGYTF.